The T cell receptor beta chain under discussion was sequenced for a study of T-cell reconstitution after alpha-beta-depleted transplantation in children. The TCRbeta library incorporated unique molecular identifiers. TCRdb re-called the PCR reads through MiXCR, storing one row per CDR3 protein. Of under 450,000 distinct CDR3 sequences in the sample, 13% were seen once. The ends were cut back, 3 bases at V and 0 bases at J, with 11 bases in the middle. The germline V gene encodes CDR1 MDHEN and CDR2 SYDVKM. The CDR3 consists of 15 residues. At least ten counts were recorded for this clonotype. The chain is built from TRBV28 and TRBJ2-5; TRBD1 is a possible D gene (5 bases). The TCR sequence derives from a human donor who donated a stem cell graft to a child with Fanconi anemia. Sequenced here: PBMCs, sampled from the stem cell graft. This CDR3 is CASSLGHGNQETQYF. For the CDR3, the DNA is TGTGCCAGCAGTTTGGGGCATGGAAACCAAGAGACCCAGTACTTC.